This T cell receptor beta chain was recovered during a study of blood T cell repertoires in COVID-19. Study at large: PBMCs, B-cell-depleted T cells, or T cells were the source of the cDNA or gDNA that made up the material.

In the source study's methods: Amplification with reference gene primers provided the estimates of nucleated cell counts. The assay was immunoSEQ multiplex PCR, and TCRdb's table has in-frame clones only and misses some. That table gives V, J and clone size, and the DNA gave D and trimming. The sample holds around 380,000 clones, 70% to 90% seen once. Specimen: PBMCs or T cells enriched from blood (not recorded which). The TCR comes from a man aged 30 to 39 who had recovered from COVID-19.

The CDR3 here is CASSPDSAGTNEQFF. CDR3 in DNA: TGTGCCAGCAGCCCCGACTCCGCGGGGACCAATGAGCAGTTCTTC. The V call is TRBV7-3, the J call TRBJ2-1; tentatively, D is TRBD2 (6 bases). V lost 5 bases and J lost 6, with 17 bases in between. Germline loops: CDR1 SGHTA, CDR2 FQGTGA. This CDR3 spans 15 amino acids. Full variable domain (missing parts from reference TRBV7-3 and TRBJ2-1): GAGVSQTPSNKVTEKGKYVELRCDPISGHTALYWYRQSLGQGPEFLIYFQGTGAADDSGLPNDRFFAVRPEGSVSTLKIQRTERGDSAVYLCASSPDSAGTNEQFFGPGTRLTVL.